The source of this T cell receptor beta chain is a study of T cells in Graves' hyperthyroidism and ophthalmopathy. Points from the study as a whole: From stable hyperthyroidism, ophthalmopathy was separated by a 13 V-J model.

The ends were cut back, 7 bases at V and 4 bases at J, with 16 bases in the middle. CDR3 length: 14 amino acids. Amplification of TCR beta CDR3 regions was performed using RNA transcripts as template. TCR CDR3 underwent first-round RT-PCR with the HTBI primer set. TCRdb itself ran the multiplex PCR reads through MiXCR, one entry per CDR3 protein. The sample includes fewer than 650,000 distinct CDR3 sequences, under 15% of them seen just once. Those patients with uncontrolled infection, other autoimmune disease, pregnancy or lactation were excluded. Worth noting for this clonotype: What it recognizes is unknown.

The TCR was taken from a woman between 40 and 55 years old with Graves' ophthalmopathy. The V and J genes are TRBV12-3 or TRBV12-4 and TRBJ1-2, with a tentative D call TRBD1 (5 bases). Sample: blood. DNA for the CDR3: TGTGCCAGCACCTCGGGACGGAGACTCTATGGCTACACCTTC. This encodes CASTSGRRLYGYTF.